This T cell receptor (beta chain) was found in a study of response to subunit inactivated influenza vaccine. Study results and caveats: Authors suggested each seasonal flu vaccination may recruit only limited numbers of new T cells.

Turning to this clonotype: Its specificity is not known.

V was shortened by 7 bases and J by 7 bases, with 17 bases between the two germline ends. The CDR3 covers 15 residues. CDR1 is PRHDT and CDR2 is FYEKMQ in the germline V gene (reference sequence). A single record per CDR3 protein comes from TCRdb applying MiXCR to the RT-PCR reads. This table holds some 600,000 distinct CDR3 sequences, 11% to 15% found once. This chain links TRBV13 with TRBJ1-6; weak D call: TRBD1 (5 bases). This TCR came from a man aged 50-60 years who received an inactivated influenza vaccine. The sequences come from PBMCs from blood, collected around 14 days before vaccination. CDR3 nucleotide sequence: TGTGCCAGCATCTCAATGGGACGGGCAAATTCACCCCTCCACTTT. Its translation: CASISMGRANSPLHF.